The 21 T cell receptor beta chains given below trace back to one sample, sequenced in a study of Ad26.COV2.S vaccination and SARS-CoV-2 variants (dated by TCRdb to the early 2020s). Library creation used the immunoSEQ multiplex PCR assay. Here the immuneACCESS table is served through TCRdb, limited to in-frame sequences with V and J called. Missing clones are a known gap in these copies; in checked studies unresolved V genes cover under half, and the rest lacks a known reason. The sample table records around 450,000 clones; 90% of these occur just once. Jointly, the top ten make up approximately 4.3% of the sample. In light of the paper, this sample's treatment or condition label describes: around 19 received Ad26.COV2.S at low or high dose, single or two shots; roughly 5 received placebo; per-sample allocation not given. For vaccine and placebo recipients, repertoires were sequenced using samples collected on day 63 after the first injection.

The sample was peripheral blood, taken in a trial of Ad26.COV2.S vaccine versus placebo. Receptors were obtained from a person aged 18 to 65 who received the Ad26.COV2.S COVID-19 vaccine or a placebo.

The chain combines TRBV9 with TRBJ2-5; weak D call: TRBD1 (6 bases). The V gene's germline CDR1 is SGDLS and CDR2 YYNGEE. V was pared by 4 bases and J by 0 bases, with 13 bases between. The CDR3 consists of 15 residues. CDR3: CASSIKTGYQETQYF. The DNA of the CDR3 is TGTGCCAGCAGCATAAAAACAGGGTACCAAGAGACCCAGTACTTC.

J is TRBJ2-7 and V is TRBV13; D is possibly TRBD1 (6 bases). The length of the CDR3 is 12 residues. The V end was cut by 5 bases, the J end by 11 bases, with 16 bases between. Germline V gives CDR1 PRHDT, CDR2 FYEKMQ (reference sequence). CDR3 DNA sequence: TGTGCCAGCAGCCCACAAGCAGGGGCTAAGTACTTC. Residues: CASSPQAGAKYF.

CDR3 region: CASRIQGRTEAFF. CDR3 nucleotide sequence: TGTGCCAGCAGGATACAGGGGAGGACTGAAGCTTTCTTT. This rearrangement joins TRBV6-6 to TRBJ1-1; 7 positions match TRBD1. V shed 6 bases, J shed 5 bases, and the junction held 6 bases outside the gene matches. In germline, CDR1 is MNHNY, CDR2 SVGAGI (reference sequence). This CDR3 is built from 13 residues.

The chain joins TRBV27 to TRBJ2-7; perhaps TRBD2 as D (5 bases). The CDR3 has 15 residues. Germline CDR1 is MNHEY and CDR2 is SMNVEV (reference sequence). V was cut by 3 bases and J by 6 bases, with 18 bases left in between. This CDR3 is CASSFNLGLAGEQYF. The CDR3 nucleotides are TGTGCCAGCAGTTTTAATTTAGGGCTAGCTGGCGAGCAGTACTTC.

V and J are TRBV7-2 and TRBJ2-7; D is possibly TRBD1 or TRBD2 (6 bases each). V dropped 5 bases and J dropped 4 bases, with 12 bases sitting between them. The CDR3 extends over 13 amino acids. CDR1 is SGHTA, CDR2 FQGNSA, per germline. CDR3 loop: CASSRGAGYEQYF. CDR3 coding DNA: TGTGCCAGCAGCAGGGGGGCCGGTTACGAGCAGTACTTC.

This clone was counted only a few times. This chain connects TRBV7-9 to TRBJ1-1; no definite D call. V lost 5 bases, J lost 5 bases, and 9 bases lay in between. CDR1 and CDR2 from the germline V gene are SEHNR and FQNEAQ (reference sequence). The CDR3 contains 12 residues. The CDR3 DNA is TGTGCCAGCAGCCTACACAGTACTGAAGCTTTCTTT. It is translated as CASSLHSTEAFF.

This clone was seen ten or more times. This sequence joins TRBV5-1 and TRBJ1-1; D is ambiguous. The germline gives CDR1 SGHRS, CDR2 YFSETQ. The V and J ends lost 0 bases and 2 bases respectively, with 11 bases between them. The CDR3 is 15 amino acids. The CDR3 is CASSLAGSVNTEAFF. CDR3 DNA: TGCGCCAGCAGCTTGGCCGGGTCGGTCAACACTGAAGCTTTCTTT.

This CDR3 is CASSGTVRVNSPLHF. The CDR3 DNA follows: TGTGCCAGCAGCGGGACAGTACGAGTTAATTCACCCCTCCACTTT. This chain uses TRBV5-5 with TRBJ1-6, with 7 positions matching TRBD1. The germline CDR1 and CDR2 sequences are SGHKS and YYEKEE (reference sequence). Trimming at V came to 4 bases and at J to 6 bases, leaving 7 bases not matched to a gene. The CDR3 extends over 15 amino acids. The full variable domain, its missing parts supplied by reference TRBV5-5 and TRBJ1-6, is DAGVTQSPTHLIKTRGQQVTLRCSPISGHKSVSWYQQVLGQGPQFIFQYYEKEERGRGNFPDRFSARQFPNYSSELNVNALLLGDSALYLCASSGTVRVNSPLHFGNGTRLTVT.

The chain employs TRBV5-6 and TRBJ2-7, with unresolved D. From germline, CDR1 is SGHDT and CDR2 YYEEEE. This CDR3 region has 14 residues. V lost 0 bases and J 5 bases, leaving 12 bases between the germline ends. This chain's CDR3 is CASSLVAQADEQYF. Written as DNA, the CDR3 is TGTGCCAGCAGCTTGGTGGCCCAGGCGGACGAGCAGTACTTC.

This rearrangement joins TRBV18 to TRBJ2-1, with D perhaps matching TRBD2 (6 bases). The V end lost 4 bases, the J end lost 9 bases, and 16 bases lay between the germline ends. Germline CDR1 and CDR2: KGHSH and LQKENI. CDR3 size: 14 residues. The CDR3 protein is CASSRESGEGEQFF. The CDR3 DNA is TGTGCCAGCTCACGTGAGTCGGGAGAGGGTGAGCAGTTCTTC.

The CDR3 spells CASSLSDYEQYF. CDR3 sequence (DNA): TGTGCCAGCAGTCTTAGTGACTACGAGCAGTACTTC. The chain employs TRBV2 and TRBJ2-7; the D is unclear. This CDR3 comprises 12 residues. Trimming removed 5 bases at V and 3 bases at J, with 8 bases between. From germline, CDR1 is SNHLY and CDR2 FYNNEI.

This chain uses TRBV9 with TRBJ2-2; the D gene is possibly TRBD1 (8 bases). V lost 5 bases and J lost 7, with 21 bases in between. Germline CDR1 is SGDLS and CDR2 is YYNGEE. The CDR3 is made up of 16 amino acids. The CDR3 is CASRPGGGSGVGELFF. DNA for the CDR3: TGTGCCAGCAGACCAGGGGGCGGGAGCGGTGTCGGGGAGCTGTTTTTT.

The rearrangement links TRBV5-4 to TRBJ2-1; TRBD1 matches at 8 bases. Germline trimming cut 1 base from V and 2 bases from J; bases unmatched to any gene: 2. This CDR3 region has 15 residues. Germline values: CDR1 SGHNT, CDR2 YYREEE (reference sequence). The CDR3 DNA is TGTGCCAGCAGCTTGCCGGGACAGGCCTACAATGAGCAGTTCTTC. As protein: CASSLPGQAYNEQFF.

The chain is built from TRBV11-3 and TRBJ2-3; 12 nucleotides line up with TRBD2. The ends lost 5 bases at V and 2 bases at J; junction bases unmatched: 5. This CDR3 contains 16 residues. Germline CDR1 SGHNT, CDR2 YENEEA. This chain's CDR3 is CASSARTSGNTDTQYF. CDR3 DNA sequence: TGTGCCAGCAGCGCCCGGACTAGCGGGAACACAGATACGCAGTATTTT.

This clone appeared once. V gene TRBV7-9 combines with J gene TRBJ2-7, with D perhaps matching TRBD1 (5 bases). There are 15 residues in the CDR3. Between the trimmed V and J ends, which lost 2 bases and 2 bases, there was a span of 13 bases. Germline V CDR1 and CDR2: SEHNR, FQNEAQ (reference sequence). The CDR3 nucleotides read TGTGCCAGCAGCTTAAGGGGTAAGGGCCCCTACGAGCAGTACTTC. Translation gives CASSLRGKGPYEQYF.

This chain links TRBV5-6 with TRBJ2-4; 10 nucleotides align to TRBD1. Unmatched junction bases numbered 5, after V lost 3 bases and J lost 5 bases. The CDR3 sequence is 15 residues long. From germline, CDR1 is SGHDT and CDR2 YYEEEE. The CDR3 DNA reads TGTGCCAGCAGCTGGCTGGGGACAGGGGAAAACATTCAGTACTTC. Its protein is CASSWLGTGENIQYF.

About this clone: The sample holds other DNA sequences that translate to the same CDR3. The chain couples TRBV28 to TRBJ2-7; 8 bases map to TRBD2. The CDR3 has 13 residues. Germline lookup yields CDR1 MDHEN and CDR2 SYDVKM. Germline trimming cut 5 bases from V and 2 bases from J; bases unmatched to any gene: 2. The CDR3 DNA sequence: TGTGCCAGCAGTCTAGCGGGCCCCTACGAGCAGTACTTC. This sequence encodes CASSLAGPYEQYF.

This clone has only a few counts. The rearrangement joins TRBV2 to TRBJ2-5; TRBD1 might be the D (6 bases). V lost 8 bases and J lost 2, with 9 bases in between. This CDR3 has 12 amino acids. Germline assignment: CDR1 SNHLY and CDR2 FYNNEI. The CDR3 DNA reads TGTGCCAGCGACGGACAGCAAGAGACCCAGTACTTC. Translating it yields CASDGQQETQYF.

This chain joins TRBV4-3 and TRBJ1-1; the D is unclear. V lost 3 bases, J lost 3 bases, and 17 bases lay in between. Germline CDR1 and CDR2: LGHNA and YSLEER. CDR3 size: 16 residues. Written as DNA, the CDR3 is TGCGCCAGCAGCCATTCCCCCCTTGGTCCGGACACTGAAGCTTTCTTT. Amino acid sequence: CASSHSPLGPDTEAFF.

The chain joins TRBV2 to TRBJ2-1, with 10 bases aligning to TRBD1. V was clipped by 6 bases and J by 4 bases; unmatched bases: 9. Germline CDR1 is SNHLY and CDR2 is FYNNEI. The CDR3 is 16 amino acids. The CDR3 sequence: CASSRTGTGDYNEQFF. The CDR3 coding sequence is TGTGCCAGCAGCCGAACCGGGACAGGGGATTACAATGAGCAGTTCTTC. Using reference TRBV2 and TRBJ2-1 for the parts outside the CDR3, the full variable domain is EPEVTQTPSHQVTQMGQEVILRCVPISNHLYFYWYRQILGQKVEFLVSFYNNEISEKSEIFDDQFSVERPDGSNFTLKIRSTKLEDSAMYFCASSRTGTGDYNEQFFGPGTRLTVL.

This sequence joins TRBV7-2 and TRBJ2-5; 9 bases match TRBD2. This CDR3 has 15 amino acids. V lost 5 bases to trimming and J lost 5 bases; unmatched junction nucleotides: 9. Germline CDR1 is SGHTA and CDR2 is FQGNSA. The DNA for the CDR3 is TGTGCCAGCAGCAGTAGTAGCGGGGGACGCGAGACCCAGTACTTC. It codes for CASSSSSGGRETQYF.